This record looks at one T cell receptor beta chain sequence and its context. This clone was detected only once. Its antigen specificity is not known. There are no base qualities to consult, and no much larger clone falls within one base. TCR CDR3 regions were amplified from genomic DNA by multiplex PCR using the deep immunoSEQ assay. Extracted genomic DNA from each cell subset was distributed evenly across all wells of several immunoSEQ 96-well plates, and each plate was treated as a replicate. Each replicate PCR for sorted subsets received approximately 200 ng genomic DNA, equal to around 32,000 T cell genomes. Purified libraries were measured with a Qubit 3.0 fluorometer, size-checked on a Bioanalyzer 2100, and measured again with the KAPA Library Quantification kit. Every immunoSEQ 96-well plate was sequenced on a dedicated single-read 150-cycle Illumina NextSeq 550 flow cell. Per the source publication's procedure: The immunoSEQ output contained only junctional sequences without quality scores, so filtering could not match that applied to full-length reads. Sequences were annotated with PyIR, a Python wrapper for IgBLAST v1.9, and V/J genes and CDR3 were assigned using IMGT germline references. Reads were filtered out if the reads had weak V/J assignments (E-value above 1e-6), no CDR3, stop codons, out-of-frame junctions, or ambiguous translated residues. A V3J clonotype was defined by an identical inferred V gene, J gene, and CDR3 amino acid sequence. To compute the percentage overlap between repertoires, the number of shared unique clonotypes was divided by the size of the smaller repertoire. RTK rarefaction, the Chao1 estimator, and Recon v2.1 estimates of unobserved clonotypes were used to assess repertoire richness. For all TCRbeta clonotypes obtained by the gDNA method from several donors, generation probabilities were computed with OLGA. TCRdb took this table from immuneACCESS and kept in-frame rearrangements with V and J called. Such tables lack part of the clones; where checked against another copy, unresolved V genes explain under half of the gap, and the rest is unexplained. The D gene and trimming were derived from the DNA, and the V and J assignments and clone size from that table. The sample data list about 2 million clones, and 85% to 95% of these were observed just once. Approximately 0.13% of the sample is taken by the ten largest.

The data belong to a study of shared clonotypes between healthy human individuals (dated by TCRdb to the early 2020s). Background on the whole study: The cohort included three men and a couple of women between 18 and 49 years of age. Per donor, three plates each were used for CD4 naive and CD4 memory, two for CD8 naive, and one for CD8 memory. To estimate repertoire size and how much clonotypes are shared between individuals, the study performed deep sequencing of blood TCR repertoires from roughly five healthy adults. Libraries were prepared and TCR repertoires were sequenced by different laboratories using diverse techniques, in order to increase sequencing depth and limit assay-specific biases. Per donor, leukapheresis produced somewhere between about 0.9 and 9 billion PBMCs. The investigation overall reported the following: Approximately 5% of naive CD4, 3.5% of naive CD8, roughly 2.4% of memory CD4, and approximately 0.39% of memory CD8 clonotypes were shared across a few donors. Higher generation probabilities were observed for clonotypes shared by all four sorted-subset donors than for non-shared clonotypes. Pairwise subsampling led to the expectation that sequencing depth would affect the degree of clonotype sharing among donors. The genetic and exposure-history diversity represented was limited by the small number of donors. Sampling was limited to blood, and TCR repertoires in tissue likely differ from TCR repertoires in blood. Rarefaction of sorted-subset datasets indicated incomplete sequencing despite the large sequencing depth. Estimated clonotype richness was generally larger for naive than for memory subsets.

Healthy HIV-negative adults with no recently reported acute infections or vaccinations were included as donors. Every donor was a Caucasian adult residing in Nashville, Tennessee, USA. CD4+ T cells were enriched by magnetic negative selection, after which naive cells were positively selected on CD45RA and the negative fraction was taken as the memory subset. Blood was collected by leukapheresis, and PBMCs were isolated by Ficoll-Histopaque density gradient centrifugation and then cryopreserved in liquid nitrogen vapor phase. Purity and quantity of every magnetically sorted T cell population were checked by analytical flow cytometry. Each sorted fraction had its genomic DNA isolated and then quantified by UV absorbance on a Nanodrop 2000c. Its CDR3 holds 14 amino acids, cysteine through phenylalanine. The sequence is cut down to CDR3 DNA, 42 bases in frame from base 1. Trimming removed 1 base from V and 7 bases from J, leaving 14 bases between the germline ends. CDR1 and CDR2 (SGHDT, YYEEEE) derive from the germline V gene.

This chain joins TRBV5-6 to TRBJ1-1, with the D segment identity uncertain. The source material was naive CD4+ T cells sorted from blood. What this sample's cell subset or site label stands for: CD45RA+ positively selected. The receptor was derived from a man aged 18 to 35 in good health. The DNA is as follows: TGTGCCAGCAGCTTGTTAATCGGGAACGGTGAAGCTTTCTTT. This gives the protein CASSLLIGNGEAFF. Here the CDR3 is joined to the reference TRBV5-6 and TRBJ1-1 genes, and the full variable domain is: DAGVTQSPTHLIKTRGQQVTLRCSPKSGHDTVSWYQQALGQGPQFIFQYYEEEERQRGNFPDRFSGHQFPNYSSELNVNALLLGDSALYLCASSLLIGNGEAFFGQGTRLTVV.